Listed here are 6 T cell receptor beta chains from one sample, sequenced in a study of blood T cell repertoires in COVID-19. The repertoire was sequenced with immunoSEQ multiplex PCR; TCRdb's copy has only in-frame clones and lacks some. The sample holds fewer than 350,000 clones, about 86% seen once. Sequencing was carried out using peripheral blood. The source of these receptors is a woman between 25 and 40 years old with COVID-19, enrolled during active disease.

This clone was counted a single time. The chain combines TRBV10-3 with TRBJ1-2; 8 bases agree with TRBD1. Germline trimming cut 4 bases from V and 4 bases from J; bases unmatched to any gene: 14. From germline, CDR1 is ENHRY and CDR2 SYGVKD. CDR3 length equals 17 residues. The CDR3 DNA sequence: TGTGCCATCAGTGCTTCCTCGACAGGGGAAGGTAGCTATGGCTACACCTTC. Protein product: CAISASSTGEGSYGYTF.

The genes are TRBV5-4 and TRBJ2-5; 7 bases match TRBD1. The germline CDR1 and CDR2 sequences are SGHNT and YYREEE (reference sequence). J lost 3 bases, V lost 6 bases, and 8 bases had no gene match. The CDR3 loop spans 14 amino acids. CDR3 DNA: TGTGCCAGCACTCTCAGGGACAGAAAAGAGACCCAGTACTTC. This gives the protein CASTLRDRKETQYF.

The chain joins TRBV4-1 to TRBJ1-1; 9 bases are a match to TRBD1. Per the germline V gene, CDR1 is MGHRA and CDR2 is YSYEKL. V was clipped by 0 bases and J by 0 bases; unmatched bases: 5. This CDR3 spans 17 amino acids. The CDR3 spells CASSQEAWDRVNTEAFF. Written as DNA, the CDR3 is TGCGCCAGCAGCCAAGAAGCCTGGGACAGGGTGAACACTGAAGCTTTCTTT.

The CDR3 sequence: CASSWEQGATNEKLFF. The DNA for the CDR3 is TGTGCCAGCAGCTGGGAACAGGGTGCAACTAATGAAAAACTGTTTTTT. This chain connects TRBV7-9 to TRBJ1-4; D is possibly TRBD1 (6 bases). The ends were cut back, 4 bases at V and 0 bases at J, with 12 bases in the middle. Germline CDR1 reads SEHNR; CDR2 reads FQNEAQ (reference sequence). The CDR3 runs to 16 residues.

The chain couples TRBV21-1 to TRBJ2-3; no check of the table's D call, TRBD2, against the DNA was made. TRBV21-1 is marked as a pseudogene. The CDR3 has 16 residues. CDR3 DNA: TGTGCCAGCAGCAAAGGGGGGGTATGTAGCACAGATACGCAGTATTTT. It codes for CASSKGGVCSTDTQYF.

This chain connects TRBV13 to TRBJ2-7, with D possibly matching TRBD1 (6 bases). This CDR3 is built from 13 residues. V was clipped by 1 base and J by 9 bases, with 13 bases between them. The germline gives CDR1 PRHDT, CDR2 FYEKMQ (reference sequence). In DNA, the CDR3 is TGTGCCAGCAGCTTAGCCCTTTGGGGGCGGCAGTACTTC. Residues: CASSLALWGRQYF.